A single sample gave rise to the 32 T cell receptor beta chains below, sequenced in a study of CD8 T cells in ankylosing spondylitis. Findings and caveats of the study: Within ankylosing spondylitis blood, a TCR beta motif made up of eight highly homologous variants appeared to be characteristic.

No antigen has been assigned to these receptors. TCRdb re-analysed the 5' RACE reads in MiXCR, keeping a single row per CDR3 protein. The sample has 200,000 to 250,000 distinct CDR3 sequences; about 6.7% are singletons. Sequenced: blood, either unsorted or a sorted T cell fraction (not recorded which). The receptors were gathered from a male donor with ankylosing spondylitis.

CDR3 residues: CASSEPAASKNIQYF. CDR3 coding DNA: TGTGCCAGCAGTGAACCGGCCGCTTCTAAAAACATTCAGTACTTC. This chain connects TRBV6-1 to TRBJ2-4; D is unresolved. Germline lookup yields CDR1 MNHNS and CDR2 SASEGT. The ends were cut back, 2 bases at V and 4 bases at J, with 12 bases in the middle. The CDR3 contains 15 residues.

This clonotype was detected once. The V gene is TRBV4-1, the J gene TRBJ1-1; 8 bases agree with TRBD1. Germline V CDR1 and CDR2: MGHRA, YSYEKL. J gave up 5 bases and V 1 base, and 18 bases lay outside the gene matches. The CDR3 length is 19 residues. This CDR3 is CASSQAGRRQGLLMTEAFF. The CDR3, as DNA: TGCGCCAGCAGCCAAGCCGGGAGAAGACAGGGGTTGTTGATGACTGAAGCTTTCTTT.

This clonotype was recorded many times. V usage is TRBV20-1 and J usage is TRBJ1-2; D remains unclear. The CDR3 is 10 amino acids. The ends were cut back, 3 bases at V and 5 bases at J, with 4 bases in the middle. The V gene's germline CDR1 is DFQATT and CDR2 SNEGSKA (reference sequence). CDR3 sequence (DNA): TGCAGTGCTAGGCAGTATGGCTACACCTTC. Its protein product is CSARQYGYTF.

This clonotype was found many times. The rearrangement links TRBV4-3 to TRBJ2-2; D gene ambiguous. CDR1 LGHNA and CDR2 YSLEER come from the germline V gene. CDR3 size: 16 residues. With 4 bases removed from V and 7 bases from J, the gap between germline ends came to 19 bases. This CDR3 is CASSPQQLLIGGELFF. CDR3 in DNA: TGCGCCAGCAGCCCCCAACAACTACTAATTGGCGGGGAGCTGTTTTTT.

This clonotype was detected only a few times. The chain carries TRBV4-3 and TRBJ2-5, with 11 bases fitting TRBD2. Germline CDR1 and CDR2: LGHNA and YSLEER. This CDR3 comprises 16 residues. V dropped 5 bases and J dropped 5; count of bases not matched to a gene: 10. CDR3 sequence: CASSARLAGLEETQYF. The CDR3 nucleotides read TGCGCCAGCAGCGCCCGACTAGCGGGATTAGAGGAGACCCAGTACTTC.

This clonotype occurred many times. This rearrangement joins TRBV20-1 to TRBJ2-1; D may be TRBD2 (5 bases). The CDR3 is 15 amino acids. The germline CDR1 and CDR2 sequences are DFQATT and SNEGSKA (reference sequence). V lost 4 bases, J lost 2 bases, and 15 bases lay in between. The CDR3 nucleotides read TGCAGTGCTACTAATTATGCCGGGGCCTACAATGAGCAGTTCTTC. Translated: CSATNYAGAYNEQFF.

This clonotype was recorded many times. The rearrangement links TRBV11-2 to TRBJ2-1; 10 bases fit TRBD1. The CDR3 is 21 amino acids. CDR1 is SGHAT, CDR2 FQNNGV, per germline. The trim removed 1 base at V and 0 bases at J, leaving 15 bases unmatched. The CDR3 here is CASSLGPSRQGAYHSYNEQFF. The CDR3 coding sequence is TGTGCCAGCAGCTTAGGCCCCTCCCGACAGGGGGCCTATCACTCCTACAATGAGCAGTTCTTC.

In this sample, this clonotype turned up many times. J is TRBJ2-1 and V is TRBV7-9, with D unresolved. Trimming cost V 5 bases and J 8 bases, with 10 bases left between them. Germline V gene data show CDR1 as SEHNR and CDR2 as FQNEAQ (reference sequence). The CDR3 sequence is 12 residues long. The CDR3 DNA reads TGTGCCAGCAGCCCGGGTACCCATGAGCAGTTCTTC. It codes for CASSPGTHEQFF.

The table lists this clonotype with many counts. The chain employs TRBV5-1 and TRBJ2-1, with 8 bases aligning to TRBD2. J gave up 8 bases and V 4 bases, and 8 bases lay outside the gene matches. CDR3 size: 14 residues. Germline assignment: CDR1 SGHRS and CDR2 YFSETQ. The CDR3 sequence: CASSLERGYDEQFF. CDR3 nucleotide sequence: TGCGCCAGCAGCCTCGAGCGGGGGTACGATGAGCAGTTCTTC.

This clonotype was recorded many times. The chain combines TRBV7-9 with TRBJ2-1; a weak D match, TRBD1 (5 bases). CDR3 length equals 15 residues. Trimming pared 1 base from V and 1 base from J, leaving 8 bases between. CDR1 is SEHNR and CDR2 is FQNEAQ in the germline V gene (reference sequence). CDR3: CASSLVDISYNEQFF. The CDR3 DNA sequence: TGTGCCAGCAGCTTAGTGGACATTTCCTACAATGAGCAGTTCTTC.

This clonotype appeared many times. This sequence joins TRBV27 and TRBJ1-2; 10 nucleotides align to TRBD1. Germline V gives CDR1 MNHEY, CDR2 SMNVEV (reference sequence). The CDR3 consists of 14 residues. V trimming: 6 bases; J trimming: 8 bases; junction bases outside the gene matches: 9. CDR3 region: CASSIRTGGSGYTF. The CDR3 coding sequence is TGTGCCAGCAGCATCAGGACAGGGGGATCCGGCTACACCTTC.

At least ten counts were recorded for this clonotype. The chain carries TRBV6-2 or TRBV6-3 and TRBJ2-1; TRBD2 aligns across 9 bases. The CDR3 runs to 16 residues. The junction had 8 bases not matched to a gene; V was cut back by 5 bases and J by 3 bases. Germline assignment: CDR1 MNHEY and CDR2 SVGEGT. The CDR3 region is CASSREAGGHYNEQFF. The CDR3 DNA reads TGTGCCAGCAGTAGGGAAGCGGGAGGCCACTACAATGAGCAGTTCTTC.

This clonotype appeared many times. This sequence joins TRBV5-5 and TRBJ1-1; 7 bases match TRBD1. CDR3 length: 17 amino acids. Looked up from germline, CDR1 is SGHKS and CDR2 is YYEKEE (reference sequence). V gave up 1 base and J gave up 0 bases; unmatched junction bases: 9. CDR3 in DNA: TGTGCCAGCAGCTTGTACCCGGGACAGCGGGTGAACACTGAAGCTTTCTTT. It encodes CASSLYPGQRVNTEAFF.

This clonotype was detected many times. The V gene is TRBV6-6, the J gene TRBJ1-1; D unresolved. Germline V gives CDR1 MNHNY, CDR2 SVGAGI (reference sequence). The CDR3 contains 13 residues. Deletions cut 6 bases from V and 3 bases from J, with 11 bases between. CDR3 nucleotide sequence: TGTGCCAGCAGGCCGGGCCCTTACACTGAAGCTTTCTTT. This sequence encodes CASRPGPYTEAFF.

In this sample, this clonotype turned up a few times. The chain has TRBV4-1 and TRBJ1-1, with D tentatively TRBD1 (5 bases). V lost 6 bases and J lost 5, with 19 bases in between. Germline values: CDR1 MGHRA, CDR2 YSYEKL. The CDR3 sequence is 15 residues long. The CDR3 spells CASRPREGTRTEAFF. For the CDR3, the DNA is TGCGCCAGCAGACCCCGGGAGGGGACGAGGACTGAAGCTTTCTTT.

This clonotype occurred many times. The chain is built from TRBV4-3 and TRBJ1-1; 10 nucleotides agree with TRBD1. V was pared by 1 base and J by 7 bases, with 9 bases of the junction left unmatched. Germline assignment: CDR1 LGHNA and CDR2 YSLEER. The CDR3 is made up of 16 amino acids. CDR3 DNA sequence: TGCGCCAGCAGCCAAGTCTGGGGACAGGGGCAAAATGAAGCTTTCTTT. Its translation: CASSQVWGQGQNEAFF.

The rearrangement joins TRBV4-3 to TRBJ1-1; D is undetermined. V was trimmed by 3 bases and J by 0 bases, leaving 11 bases between them. The germline V gene encodes CDR1 LGHNA and CDR2 YSLEER. CDR3 length: 15 residues. This CDR3 reads CASSHAESLNTEAFF. The CDR3 DNA is TGCGCCAGCAGCCACGCTGAATCGTTGAACACTGAAGCTTTCTTT.

This clonotype was found many times. This chain links TRBV27 with TRBJ2-5; either TRBD1 or TRBD2 may fit D (5 bases each). V was shortened by 7 bases and J by 0 bases, with 15 bases between the two germline ends. The CDR3 length is 15 residues. Germline lookup yields CDR1 MNHEY and CDR2 SMNVEV (reference sequence). The DNA for the CDR3 is TGTGCCAGCATTCACCGGGGCGAGTACCAAGAGACCCAGTACTTC. Translating gives CASIHRGEYQETQYF.

This clonotype was seen repeatedly, ten times or more. CDR3 amino acids: CASSPGRRNEKLFF. CDR3 sequence (DNA): TGTGCCAGCAGTCCAGGGCGCCGAAATGAAAAACTGTTTTTT. J is TRBJ1-4 and V is TRBV2; D might be TRBD1 (5 bases). With 5 bases removed from V and 5 bases from J, the gap between germline ends came to 12 bases. Germline assignment: CDR1 SNHLY and CDR2 FYNNEI. This CDR3 region has 14 residues.

The CDR3 sequence is CASRRDFGRGEQYF. CDR3 nucleotides: TGTGCCAGCAGGAGGGACTTCGGGAGGGGCGAGCAGTACTTC. The genes are TRBV2 and TRBJ2-7; the match to TRBD2 covers 8 bases. CDR3 length equals 14 residues. After removal of 6 bases from V and 6 bases from J, the junction contained 10 bases not matched to a gene. Per the germline V gene, CDR1 is SNHLY and CDR2 is FYNNEI.

This clonotype was picked up many times. The chain joins TRBV27 to TRBJ2-1; D is ambiguous. Trimming cost V 0 bases and J 0 bases, with 6 bases left between them. The CDR3 is 15 residues long. Looked up from germline, CDR1 is MNHEY and CDR2 is SMNVEV (reference sequence). This chain's CDR3 is CASSLSQSSYNEQFF. DNA of the CDR3: TGTGCCAGCAGTTTATCCCAGAGCTCCTACAATGAGCAGTTCTTC.

This clonotype was counted a few times. The chain couples TRBV4-1 to TRBJ2-7; unclear D gene. Between the trimmed V and J ends, which lost 1 base and 2 bases, there was a span of 9 bases. CDR3 length: 14 residues. Germline V CDR1 and CDR2: MGHRA, YSYEKL. CDR3 amino acids: CASSQAPQTYEQYF. For the CDR3, the DNA is TGCGCCAGCAGCCAAGCGCCCCAAACCTACGAGCAGTACTTC.

This clonotype has a count of ten or more. This chain joins TRBV7-9 and TRBJ1-3; the D is unclear. The CDR3 spans 15 residues. With 5 bases removed from V and 1 base from J, the gap between germline ends came to 12 bases. The germline CDR1 and CDR2 sequences are SEHNR and FQNEAQ (reference sequence). CDR3 DNA sequence: TGTGCCAGCAGCCCAGTGACGGTTTCTGGAAACACCATATATTTT. As protein: CASSPVTVSGNTIYF. The full variable domain, completed using reference TRBV7-9 and TRBJ1-3, is DTGVSQNPRHKITKRGQNVTFRCDPISEHNRLYWYRQTLGQGPEFLTYFQNEAQLEKSRLLSDRFSAERPKGSFSTLEIQRTEQGDSAMYLCASSPVTVSGNTIYFGEGSWLTVV.

The rearrangement links TRBV18 to TRBJ2-2, with TRBD2 matching 8 bases. The CDR3 sequence is 16 residues long. V was pared by 0 bases and J by 7 bases, with 7 bases of the junction left unmatched. CDR1 is KGHSH, CDR2 LQKENI, per germline. The CDR3 bases are TGTGCCAGCTCACCACCGGAGGCGCTAGCGGGCGGGGAGCTGTTTTTT. This gives the protein CASSPPEALAGGELFF.

In its sample, this clonotype was seen many times. The V gene is TRBV11-2, the J gene TRBJ2-4; no definite D call. Per germline, CDR1 SGHAT and CDR2 FQNNGV. V was trimmed by 1 base and J by 16 bases, leaving 11 bases between them. CDR3 length: 11 amino acids. This chain's CDR3 is CASSLGPVPYF. As DNA, the CDR3 is TGTGCCAGCAGCTTAGGACCCGTTCCTTACTTC.

There are many counts of this clonotype. This rearrangement joins TRBV28 to TRBJ1-5, with D hard to call. The CDR3 runs 16 residues. Trimming removed 7 bases at V and 2 bases at J, with 18 bases between. Germline V gene data show CDR1 as MDHEN and CDR2 as SYDVKM. CDR3 residues: CASTPRGGKGNQPQHF. DNA of the CDR3: TGTGCCAGCACTCCTCGGGGAGGGAAGGGCAATCAGCCCCAGCATTTT.

This clonotype came up many times. The chain combines TRBV5-1 with TRBJ2-1; D call uncertain. This CDR3 spans 11 amino acids. CDR1 and CDR2 from the germline V gene are SGHRS and YFSETQ. Trimming took off 4 bases at V and 8 bases at J, with 7 bases between the two ends. CDR3 amino acids: CASSVADEQFF. The CDR3 nucleotides are TGCGCCAGCAGCGTGGCGGATGAGCAGTTCTTC.

In this sample, this clonotype turned up many times. The rearrangement uses TRBV29-1 and TRBJ1-2; 9 nucleotides match TRBD1. The CDR3 is 12 residues long. V was clipped by 7 bases and J by 3 bases; unmatched bases: 3. Germline V lookup: CDR1 SQVTM, CDR2 ANQGSEA. CDR3 nucleotides: TGCAGCGGAGACAGGGGGGACTATGGCTACACCTTC. This sequence encodes CSGDRGDYGYTF.

This clonotype was counted only a few times. The chain carries TRBV7-2 and TRBJ2-7; weak D call: TRBD1 (6 bases). The V gene lost 1 base and the J gene lost 4 bases, with 17 bases spanning the gap. The CDR3 length is 16 residues. The germline V gene encodes CDR1 SGHTA and CDR2 FQGNSA. The CDR3 sequence is CASSLGSGQTKYEQYF. In nucleotides, the CDR3 is TGTGCCAGCAGCTTAGGGTCTGGACAGACAAAGTACGAGCAGTACTTC.

This clonotype occurred many times. The rearrangement links TRBV28 to TRBJ1-2; unclear D gene. V was cut by 5 bases and J by 1 base, with 17 bases left in between. The CDR3 extends over 16 amino acids. Germline values: CDR1 MDHEN, CDR2 SYDVKM. The CDR3 DNA is TGTGCCAGCAGTACCCCGCGCGGCGCCTATAACTATGGCTACACCTTC. It specifies CASSTPRGAYNYGYTF.

This clonotype was counted ten times or more. CDR3 DNA sequence: TGTGCCAGCTCACCGGGACAGGGGGTTGAAAAACTGTTTTTT. Translated, it gives CASSPGQGVEKLFF. The chain carries TRBV18 and TRBJ1-4, with 11 bases fitting TRBD1. The CDR3 has 14 amino acids. CDR1 and CDR2 (germline): KGHSH, LQKENI. V was clipped by 3 bases and J by 7 bases; unmatched bases: 1.

This clonotype turned up a few times. The V gene is TRBV5-1, the J gene TRBJ2-3, with unresolved D. CDR1 SGHRS and CDR2 YFSETQ come from the germline V gene. The CDR3 totals 14 residues. V was trimmed by 0 bases and J by 2 bases, leaving 7 bases between them. The DNA of the CDR3 is TGCGCCAGCAGCTTGGGCCCCGCCACAGATACGCAGTATTTT. This codes for CASSLGPATDTQYF.